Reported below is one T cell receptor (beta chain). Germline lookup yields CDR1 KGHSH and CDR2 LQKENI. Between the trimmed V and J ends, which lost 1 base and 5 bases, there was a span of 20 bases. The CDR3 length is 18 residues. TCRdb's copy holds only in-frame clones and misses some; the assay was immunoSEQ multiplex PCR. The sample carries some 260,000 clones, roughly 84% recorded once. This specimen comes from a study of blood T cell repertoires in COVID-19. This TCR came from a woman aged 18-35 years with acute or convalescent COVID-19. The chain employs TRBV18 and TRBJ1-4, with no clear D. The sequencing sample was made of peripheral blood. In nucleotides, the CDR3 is TGTGCCAGCTCACCACAGTTGGGCGGGTTTAACGTAAATGAAAAACTGTTTTTT. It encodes CASSPQLGGFNVNEKLFF.